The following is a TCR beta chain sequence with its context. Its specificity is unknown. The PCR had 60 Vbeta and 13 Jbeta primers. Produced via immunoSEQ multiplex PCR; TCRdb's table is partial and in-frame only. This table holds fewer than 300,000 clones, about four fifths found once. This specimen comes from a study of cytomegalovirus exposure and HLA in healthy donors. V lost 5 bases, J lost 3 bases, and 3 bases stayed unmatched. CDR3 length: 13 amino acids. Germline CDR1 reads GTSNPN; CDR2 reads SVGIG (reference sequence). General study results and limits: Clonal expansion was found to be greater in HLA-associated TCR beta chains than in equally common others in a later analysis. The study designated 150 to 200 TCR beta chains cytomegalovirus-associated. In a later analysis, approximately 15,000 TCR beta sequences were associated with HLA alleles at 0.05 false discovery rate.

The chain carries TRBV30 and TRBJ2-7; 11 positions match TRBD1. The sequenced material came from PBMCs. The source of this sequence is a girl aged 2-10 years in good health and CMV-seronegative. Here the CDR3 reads CAWRTGGYYEQYF. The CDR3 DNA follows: TGTGCCTGGCGGACAGGGGGCTACTACGAGCAGTACTTC.